The rows below give T cell receptor beta chains drawn from one sample of a study of monozygotic twins with inflammatory bowel disease. Following a re-call of the 5' RACE reads, TCRdb has one entry per CDR3 protein and lacks DNA. The table for this sample gives 420,000 or so distinct CDR3 sequences. Sequenced material: blood. The source is a human donor with ulcerative colitis or Crohn's disease, or a healthy co-twin of an affected twin (not recorded which). The CDR3 runs from the conserved cysteine through the conserved F or W.

V gene	J gene	CDR3 protein
TRBV20-1	TRBJ2-1	CSATPAGRNEQFF
TRBV2	TRBJ2-7	CASRADWAGEQYF
TRBV6-1	TRBJ2-7	CASSGWRGRVSYEQYF
TRBV20-1	TRBJ2-3	CSARDRAGLDTQYF
TRBV7-9	TRBJ1-2	CASSSLSVVYGYTF
TRBV12-3/TRBV12-4	TRBJ1-4	CASSFWTGELFF
TRBV5-5	TRBJ2-1	CASSLEFGASYNEQFF
TRBV6-4	TRBJ1-1	CASSDSTGGVTEAFF
TRBV20-1	TRBJ2-3	CSAAALRERTDTQYF
TRBV20-1	TRBJ2-7	CSARDYETSYSYEQYF
TRBV5-1	TRBJ2-3	CASSPGTSEDTQYF
TRBV20-1	TRBJ2-3	CSARAGFADTQYF
TRBV6-5	TRBJ2-7	CASRSLAGGEQYF
TRBV6-1	TRBJ2-1	CASSRGKSGIEQFF
TRBV6-1	TRBJ2-1	CASSPWTSGRLNEQFF
TRBV20-1	TRBJ1-2	CSATDRSLGGYTF
TRBV7-2	TRBJ1-4	CASSSQTGEKLFF
TRBV18	TRBJ1-3	CASSPGSTGNTIYF
TRBV19	TRBJ2-1	CASTPWVRGTNNEQFF
TRBV7-9	TRBJ2-4	CASSPVWGRTKNIQYF
TRBV10-3	TRBJ2-5	CATKRLLLGETQYF
TRBV7-9	TRBJ1-2	CASSLEGANSNYGYTF
TRBV12-3/TRBV12-4	TRBJ1-1	CASSFDAPQTFF
TRBV4-1	TRBJ1-3	CASSQDGLTGNTIYF
TRBV11-1	TRBJ2-7	CASSPLMSRSEQYF
TRBV10-3	TRBJ2-1	CAISDIVGQGNEQFF
TRBV11-3	TRBJ2-1	CASSLVPGLAYNEQFF
TRBV4-1	TRBJ2-7	CASSQDQIGLGVGNEQYF
TRBV20-1	TRBJ2-5	CSAPGPPVQETQYF
TRBV5-4	TRBJ2-1	CASSLDPSGGYEQFF
TRBV5-1	TRBJ1-2	CASSVDGLAYGYTF
TRBV2	TRBJ2-2	CASSDLTGFPGELFF
TRBV6-1	TRBJ1-4	CASSPLLAGGEKLFF
TRBV28	TRBJ2-1	CASTPAGVGDNEQFF
TRBV10-3	TRBJ1-4	CAISEKVGRAPEKLFF
TRBV5-5	TRBJ2-2	CASRGSANTGELFF
TRBV12-3/TRBV12-4	TRBJ1-2	CASSFSAGLGYTF
TRBV5-1	TRBJ2-1	CASSFFGSGVDAYNEQFF
TRBV6-2/TRBV6-3	TRBJ2-3	CASTRQGAGADTQYF
TRBV5-4	TRBJ2-7	CASSFWGAGGPYEQYF
TRBV7-9	TRBJ2-1	CASSLGTSSNEQFF
TRBV4-3	TRBJ1-1	CASSQDVGSTEAFF
TRBV5-5	TRBJ2-3	CASSKLGQGPDTQYF
TRBV15	TRBJ2-2	CATSRDLSSGLAGVPGELFF
TRBV12-3/TRBV12-4	TRBJ1-4	CASSLDGGGKLFF
TRBV3-1	TRBJ1-1	CASSHRQVNTEAFF
TRBV5-1	TRBJ2-7	CASSFDKLYEQYF
TRBV5-1	TRBJ1-1	CASSLTGYGTEAFF